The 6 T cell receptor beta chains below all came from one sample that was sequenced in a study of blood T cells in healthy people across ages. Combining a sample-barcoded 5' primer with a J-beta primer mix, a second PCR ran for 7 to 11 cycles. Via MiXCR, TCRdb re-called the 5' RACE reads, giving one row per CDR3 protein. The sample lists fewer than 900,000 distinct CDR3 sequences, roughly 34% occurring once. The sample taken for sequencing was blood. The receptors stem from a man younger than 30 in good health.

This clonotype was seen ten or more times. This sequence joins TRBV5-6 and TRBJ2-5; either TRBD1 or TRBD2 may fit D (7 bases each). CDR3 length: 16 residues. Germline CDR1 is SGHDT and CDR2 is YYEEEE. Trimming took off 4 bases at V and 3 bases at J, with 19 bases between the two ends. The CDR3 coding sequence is TGTGCCAGCAGCGGGAGGGGGCGTTTTCTGGAAGAGACCCAGTACTTC. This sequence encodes CASSGRGRFLEETQYF.

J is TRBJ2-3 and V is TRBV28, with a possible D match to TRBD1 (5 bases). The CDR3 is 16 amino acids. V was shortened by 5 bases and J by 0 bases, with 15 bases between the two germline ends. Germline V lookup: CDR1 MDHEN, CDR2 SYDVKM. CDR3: CASSQLRQKSTDTQYF. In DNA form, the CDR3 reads TGTGCCAGCAGTCAGTTAAGACAGAAAAGCACAGATACGCAGTATTTT.

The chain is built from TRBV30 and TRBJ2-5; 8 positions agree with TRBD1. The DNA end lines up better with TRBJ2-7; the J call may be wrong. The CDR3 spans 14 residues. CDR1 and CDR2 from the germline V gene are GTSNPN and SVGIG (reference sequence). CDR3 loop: CAYTYRGKLYEQYF. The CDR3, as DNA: TGTGCCTACACATACAGGGGGAAACTCTACGAGCAGTACTTC.

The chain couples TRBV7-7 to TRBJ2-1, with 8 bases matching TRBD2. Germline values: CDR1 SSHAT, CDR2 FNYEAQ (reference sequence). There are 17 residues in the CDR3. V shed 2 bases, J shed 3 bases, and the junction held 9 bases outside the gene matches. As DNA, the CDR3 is TGTGCCAGCAGCTTACGCTTTGTGGCGGGGGGCTACAATGAGCAGTTCTTC. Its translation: CASSLRFVAGGYNEQFF.

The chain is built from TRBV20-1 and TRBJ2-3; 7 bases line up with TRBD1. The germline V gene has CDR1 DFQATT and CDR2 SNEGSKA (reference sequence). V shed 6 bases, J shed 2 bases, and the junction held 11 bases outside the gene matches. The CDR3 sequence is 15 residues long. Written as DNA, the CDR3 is TGCAGTGCGAATCCAACAGGGGCCCCCACAGATACGCAGTATTTT. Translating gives CSANPTGAPTDTQYF.

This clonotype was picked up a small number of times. The CDR3 sequence is CASTPGIDPQTPEAFF. The DNA for the CDR3 is TGTGCCAGCACCCCCGGGATAGACCCTCAAACGCCTGAAGCTTTCTTT. The chain carries TRBV12-3 or TRBV12-4 and TRBJ1-1; unclear D gene. V shed 7 bases and J shed 6 bases, with 24 bases lying between them. CDR3 size: 16 residues.